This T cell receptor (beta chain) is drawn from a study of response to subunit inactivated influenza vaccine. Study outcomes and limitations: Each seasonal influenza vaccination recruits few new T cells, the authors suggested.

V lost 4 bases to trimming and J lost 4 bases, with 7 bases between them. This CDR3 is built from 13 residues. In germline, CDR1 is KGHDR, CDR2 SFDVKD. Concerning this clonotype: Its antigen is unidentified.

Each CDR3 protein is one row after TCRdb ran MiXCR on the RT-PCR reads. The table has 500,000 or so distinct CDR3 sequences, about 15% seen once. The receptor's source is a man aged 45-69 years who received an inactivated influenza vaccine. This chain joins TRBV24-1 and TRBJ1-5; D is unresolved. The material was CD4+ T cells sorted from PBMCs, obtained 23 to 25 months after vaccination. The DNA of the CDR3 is TGTGCCACCAGTGAGACCGATAATCAGCCCCAGCATTTT. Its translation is CATSETDNQPQHF.